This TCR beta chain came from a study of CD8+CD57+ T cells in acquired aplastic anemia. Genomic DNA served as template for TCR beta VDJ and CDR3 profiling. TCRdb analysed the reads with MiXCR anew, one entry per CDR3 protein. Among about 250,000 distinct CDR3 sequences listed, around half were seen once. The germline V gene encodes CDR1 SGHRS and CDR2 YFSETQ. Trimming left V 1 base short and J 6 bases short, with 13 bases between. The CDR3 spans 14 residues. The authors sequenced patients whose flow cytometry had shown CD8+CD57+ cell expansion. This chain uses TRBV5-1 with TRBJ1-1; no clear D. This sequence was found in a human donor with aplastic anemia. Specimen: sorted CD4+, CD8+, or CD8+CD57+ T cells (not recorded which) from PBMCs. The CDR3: CASSLTVPEAEAFF. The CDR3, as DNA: TGCGCCAGCAGCTTGACGGTCCCCGAAGCTGAAGCTTTCTTT.